One and the same sample provided the 18 T cell receptor beta chains below, sequenced in a study of T cell responses to AZD1222 COVID-19 vaccine (dated by TCRdb to the early 2020s). The label giving this sample's time point can be read as: about 28 days (+/-7) after the second vaccine dose. The method behind the library was the immunoSEQ multiplex PCR assay. This immuneACCESS table, as held by TCRdb, lists in-frame sequences with V and J called but not all clones. Of the missing ones, under half trace to an unresolved V gene in checked studies; the others have no known cause. Counted in this sample were 180,000 or so clones; under 95% of them appeared once. In total, the top ten clones hold 1% to 1.5% of the sample. Sequences were derived from peripheral blood, sampled 28 days after the second AZD1222 dose. The receptors come from an adult who received the AZD1222 COVID-19 vaccine.

V is TRBV13 and J is TRBJ1-3; 12 positions match TRBD1. The CDR3 runs to 18 residues. Unmatched junction bases numbered 6, after V lost 3 bases and J lost 0 bases. Germline V CDR1 and CDR2: PRHDT, FYEKMQ (reference sequence). The CDR3, as DNA: TGTGCCAGCAGCTTCGGGACAGGGGGCCCAGGCTCTGGAAACACCATATATTTT. The encoded protein is CASSFGTGGPGSGNTIYF.

The chain has TRBV2 and TRBJ2-7; TRBD1 matches at 9 bases. CDR1 is SNHLY, CDR2 FYNNEI, per germline. V shed 0 bases, J shed 3 bases, and the junction held 6 bases outside the gene matches. This CDR3 contains 16 residues. CDR3 amino acids: CASSEAIQGASYEQYF. The CDR3 nucleotides are TGTGCCAGCAGTGAAGCCATACAGGGGGCTAGCTACGAGCAGTACTTC.

This clone was picked up one time. The chain couples TRBV18 to TRBJ2-1, with 15 bases that match TRBD2. This CDR3 comprises 18 residues. CDR1 KGHSH and CDR2 LQKENI come from the germline V gene. With V trimmed by 4 bases and J by 2 bases, 6 bases remained unmatched. As DNA, the CDR3 is TGTGCCAGCTCACTGTGGACTAGCGGGAGGGTCGCCTACAATGAGCAGTTCTTC. It translates to CASSLWTSGRVAYNEQFF. Combining the CDR3 with reference TRBV18 and TRBJ2-1 gives the whole variable domain NAGVMQNPRHLVRRRGQEARLRCSPMKGHSHVYWYRQLPEEGLKFMVYLQKENIIDESGMPKERFSAEFPKEGPSILRIQQVVRGDSAAYFCASSLWTSGRVAYNEQFFGPGTRLTVL.

Only one count was recorded for this clone. The chain employs TRBV5-4 and TRBJ2-6, with 9 bases fitting TRBD1. With V trimmed by 4 bases and J by 0 bases, 5 bases remained unmatched. CDR3 length: 17 residues. CDR1 is SGHNT, CDR2 YYREEE, per germline (reference sequence). The CDR3 DNA reads TGTGCCAGCAGCAGGGGACAGGGAGGCTCTGGGGCCAACGTCCTGACTTTC. Translating it yields CASSRGQGGSGANVLTF.

The rearrangement joins TRBV28 to TRBJ1-2; 8 bases agree with TRBD1. The V segment lost 5 bases and the J segment 7 bases; nucleotides outside the gene matches: 9. The CDR3 sequence is 14 residues long. Germline CDR1 reads MDHEN; CDR2 reads SYDVKM. The CDR3 loop is CASSADRAQGGYTF. In DNA, the CDR3 is TGTGCCAGCAGTGCGGACAGGGCGCAGGGTGGCTACACCTTC.

The rearrangement links TRBV4-3 to TRBJ2-3; maybe TRBD2 (6 bases). Trimming left V 4 bases short and J 0 bases short, with 17 bases between. The CDR3 extends over 17 amino acids. The germline V gene encodes CDR1 LGHNA and CDR2 YSLEER. The CDR3 sequence: CASSRGLGLPSTDTQYF. CDR3 bases: TGCGCCAGCAGCCGAGGACTGGGACTCCCTAGCACAGATACGCAGTATTTT.

The chain links TRBV7-8 to TRBJ2-7; TRBD2 is a possible D gene (10 bases). Trimming took off 3 bases at V and 1 base at J, with 31 bases between the two ends. The CDR3 spans 21 residues. CDR1 is SGHVS and CDR2 is FQNEAQ in the germline V gene. The CDR3 spells CASSLGTGLLAGTSFSYEQYF. CDR3 nucleotides: TGTGCCAGCAGCTTGGGGACAGGGTTACTAGCGGGAACGTCTTTTTCCTACGAGCAGTACTTC.

The rearrangement joins TRBV11-2 to TRBJ2-5, with 7 bases matching TRBD2. Germline V gene lookup returns CDR1 SGHAT and CDR2 FQNNGV. This CDR3 is 14 amino acids long. The V and J ends lost 3 bases and 4 bases, in that order; junction bases with no gene match: 5. For the CDR3, the DNA is TGTGCCAGCAGCTTGGGGGGGGGAGGAGAGACCCAGTACTTC. As protein: CASSLGGGGETQYF.

The V gene is TRBV10-3, the J gene TRBJ1-5; D gene unclear. The ends were cut back, 3 bases at V and 7 bases at J, with 10 bases in the middle. The CDR3 loop spans 13 amino acids. Germline V gives CDR1 ENHRY, CDR2 SYGVKD. DNA for the CDR3: TGTGCCATCAGTGACCCGGCGGAACAGCCCCAGCATTTT. It translates to CAISDPAEQPQHF.

The count of this clone is one. The chain carries TRBV5-4 and TRBJ1-3; the D gene is possibly TRBD1 (6 bases). The CDR3 runs to 17 residues. Trimming pared 1 base from V and 0 bases from J, leaving 14 bases between. Germline-derived CDR1 and CDR2 are SGHNT and YYREEE (reference sequence). The DNA for the CDR3 is TGTGCCAGCAGCTTGTCCAGGGGCTTACACTCTGGAAACACCATATATTTT. It translates to CASSLSRGLHSGNTIYF.

V and J are TRBV5-5 and TRBJ1-2; no definite D call. This CDR3 has 15 amino acids. Trimming pared 0 bases from V and 8 bases from J, leaving 17 bases between. In germline, CDR1 is SGHKS, CDR2 YYEKEE (reference sequence). This CDR3 is CASSLGGERPYGYTF. The CDR3 DNA sequence: TGTGCCAGCAGCTTGGGAGGAGAAAGACCTTACGGCTACACCTTC.

This clone has just a few counts. The chain uses TRBV5-1 and TRBJ1-1, with TRBD1 matching over 9 bases. Germline CDR1 and CDR2: SGHRS and YFSETQ. The CDR3 contains 14 residues. Trimming cost V 10 bases and J 4 bases; bases outside gene matches: 11. The DNA of the CDR3 is TGCGCCTCGCGTCCCGGGACAGGGTCCACTGAAGCTTTCTTT. Translating gives CASRPGTGSTEAFF.

The chain joins TRBV5-5 to TRBJ1-6, with 7 bases matching TRBD1. The CDR3 totals 14 residues. The V gene's germline CDR1 is SGHKS and CDR2 YYEKEE (reference sequence). Trimming took 4 bases from V and 8 from J; bases not matched to a gene: 6. The CDR3 is CASSRDRDHSPLHF. DNA for the CDR3: TGTGCCAGCAGCCGAGACAGGGACCATTCACCCCTCCACTTT.

The rearrangement joins TRBV27 to TRBJ1-2; 7 positions match TRBD1. This CDR3 is 13 amino acids long. V shed 10 bases, J shed 5 bases, and the junction held 10 bases outside the gene matches. CDR1 MNHEY and CDR2 SMNVEV come from the germline V gene (reference sequence). CDR3 coding DNA: TGTGCCACCGCTCAACAGGGGAGGTATGGCTACACCTTC. Its translation is CATAQQGRYGYTF.

V and J are TRBV3-1 (or the pseudogene TRBV3-2) and TRBJ1-1; 8 bases align to TRBD1. The CDR3 contains 14 residues. After removal of 4 bases from V and 5 bases from J, the junction contained 6 bases not matched to a gene. CDR1 and CDR2 (germline): LGHDT, YNNKEL (reference sequence). Here the CDR3 reads CASSPRTGQTEAFF. The DNA of the CDR3 is TGTGCCAGCAGCCCGCGGACAGGGCAAACTGAAGCTTTCTTT.

The genes are TRBV9 and TRBJ2-3, with 12 positions matching TRBD2. The V gene end was trimmed by 4 bases and the J gene end by 1 base; junction bases not matched to a gene: 10. The CDR3 runs to 18 residues. CDR1 is SGDLS, CDR2 YYNGEE, per germline. CDR3 DNA: TGTGCCAGCAGCCTACGACTAGCGGGGGTATCTGGCACAGATACGCAGTATTTT. Translation gives CASSLRLAGVSGTDTQYF.

This clone was counted once. The chain employs TRBV7-8 and TRBJ2-3, with 9 bases fitting TRBD2. The CDR3 length is 19 residues. J was trimmed by 0 bases and V by 4 bases; bases with no gene match: 14. The germline gives CDR1 SGHVS, CDR2 FQNEAQ. The CDR3 DNA is TGTGCCAGCAGCTCCTTGGGGTCGTTAGCGGGAGCGAGCACAGATACGCAGTATTTT. It codes for CASSSLGSLAGASTDTQYF.

The J gene is TRBJ2-7, the V gene TRBV10-3, with TRBD1 matching 7 bases. Germline lookup yields CDR1 ENHRY and CDR2 SYGVKD. CDR3 length: 19 amino acids. J gave up 1 base and V 4 bases, and 19 bases lay outside the gene matches. CDR3 sequence: CAISGPPTPRDRESYEQYF. The CDR3 DNA follows: TGTGCCATCAGTGGACCCCCTACCCCCCGAGACAGGGAGTCCTACGAGCAGTACTTC.